This T cell receptor beta chain was recorded in a study of regulatory T cells in long-lasting Graves disease. This clonotype was seen a handful of times. At one end, the junction sequence differs from germline, possibly due to a read error. Described time point: newly diagnosed GD, antithyroid drugs for less than 3 months. PBMC-derived RNA was used for the TCR library. The guidelines of the American Thyroid Association were the basis for diagnosing Graves' disease. Germline V gene data show CDR1 as SQVTM and CDR2 as ANQGSEA. This CDR3 has 13 residues. Arm-PCR with iRepertoire HTBI primers amplified the CDR3 regions for these TCR beta libraries. TCRdb passed the multiplex PCR reads through MiXCR, listing each CDR3 protein once. The table records hundreds of thousands of distinct CDR3 sequences, approximately 16% of them present only once. These data also featured in a second study, about T cells in Graves' hyperthyroidism and ophthalmopathy. In that study: Exclusions: uncontrolled infection, other autoimmune disease, pregnancy, lactation.

V is TRBV29-1 and J is TRBJ2-1; a possible D gene is TRBD1 (6 bases). Sequenced here: peripheral blood mononuclear cells (PBMCs), sampled at new diagnosis, from a patient treated with antithyroid drugs. The source of this sequence is a woman aged 35-65 years with Graves disease. CDR3 amino acids: CSLDSQGHNEQFF. CDR3 nucleotides: TGCAGCCTTGACTCCCAGGGGCACAATGAGCAGTTCTTC.